This record looks at one TCR beta chain sequence and its context. This specimen comes from a study of blood T cell repertoires in COVID-19. Overall study context: COVID-19 samples, acute and convalescent, were from the United States, Italy and Spain. In each case, the material was cDNA or gDNA derived from T cells, B-cell-depleted T cells, or PBMCs.

As processed by the authors: Cell counts per sample came from amplifying reference gene primers. The repertoire was sequenced with immunoSEQ multiplex PCR; TCRdb's copy has only in-frame clones and lacks some. The V and J calls and the clone size are those of that table, but D and trimming were determined from the DNA. The sample shows about 200,000 clones, more than 70% of them seen only once. Germline CDR1 MRHNA, CDR2 SNTAGT. V dropped 8 bases and J dropped 4 bases, with 12 bases sitting between them. The CDR3 runs 14 residues. Sequencing input: peripheral blood. The source is a man in his forties with active or convalescent COVID-19. The chain recombines TRBV6-4 with TRBJ1-6; perhaps TRBD1 as D (5 bases). The CDR3 sequence is CASPTGGYNSPLHF. CDR3 in DNA: TGTGCCAGCCCAACCGGGGGTTATAATTCACCCCTCCACTTT.